What follows are 26 T cell receptor beta chains derived from one specimen sequenced in a study of blood T cells in healthy people across ages. With a J-beta primer mix and a sample-barcoded 5' primer, a second PCR ran 7 to 11 cycles. TCRdb re-derived calls from the 5' RACE reads in MiXCR, one entry per CDR3 protein. The sample includes fewer than 2,000,000 distinct CDR3 sequences, approximately 32% of them seen just once. The sequenced sample consisted of blood. The receptors here all came from a woman in her twenties or thirties in good health.

This clonotype was observed a few times. The V call is TRBV7-9, the J call TRBJ2-3; D possibly corresponds to TRBD2 (5 bases). The germline V gene has CDR1 SEHNR and CDR2 FQNEAQ (reference sequence). The V gene lost 7 bases and the J gene lost 5 bases, with 19 bases spanning the gap. This CDR3 contains 15 residues. CDR3 coding DNA: TGTGCCAGCATACTAGGGCCGAGGCGAAAAGATACGCAGTATTTT. This encodes CASILGPRRKDTQYF.

In its sample, this clonotype was seen a few times. The gene calls are TRBV7-8 and TRBJ2-3; D call uncertain. CDR3 length equals 13 residues. The V gene's germline CDR1 is SGHVS and CDR2 FQNEAQ. V lost 8 bases and J 2 bases, leaving 11 bases between the germline ends. The CDR3 DNA is TGTGCCAGCTCAACGGGTTTCACAGATACGCAGTATTTT. Its protein is CASSTGFTDTQYF.

The V and J genes are TRBV10-3 and TRBJ1-2; tentative D call: TRBD1 (5 bases). Germline CDR1 ENHRY, CDR2 SYGVKD. V lost 6 bases and J lost 3, with 11 bases in between. This CDR3 has 13 residues. The CDR3 is CAIRVGADYGYTF. The CDR3 DNA is TGTGCCATCAGGGTCGGGGCCGACTATGGCTACACCTTC.

This clonotype was counted between two and nine times. The rearrangement uses TRBV4-2 and TRBJ2-3; D is possibly TRBD1 or TRBD2 (5 bases each). Trimming took off 0 bases at V and 4 bases at J, with 11 bases between the two ends. CDR3 length: 15 residues. The germline CDR1 and CDR2 sequences are LGHNA and YNFKEQ. The DNA of the CDR3 is TGTGCCAGCAGCCAAGATAGAGAGGGGCCAGATACGCAGTATTTT. Its translation: CASSQDREGPDTQYF.

The chain carries TRBV4-1 and TRBJ1-5; tentative D call: TRBD1 (5 bases). Germline V gene data show CDR1 as MGHRA and CDR2 as YSYEKL. This CDR3 contains 15 residues. V was pared by 4 bases and J by 4 bases, with 14 bases between. CDR3 coding DNA: TGCGCCAGCAGCCCGACAGAGGTTGGGAATCAGCCCCAGCATTTT. Protein product: CASSPTEVGNQPQHF.

This clonotype showed up just once. The chain links TRBV7-9 to TRBJ2-5; TRBD2 aligns across 8 bases. V trimming: 1 base; J trimming: 4 bases; junction bases outside the gene matches: 5. The CDR3 totals 15 residues. The germline V gene has CDR1 SEHNR and CDR2 FQNEAQ (reference sequence). CDR3 in DNA: TGTGCCAGCAGCTTAGGCCGGGAGGGCCTAGAGACCCAGTACTTC. Its translation: CASSLGREGLETQYF. Supplemented by reference TRBV7-9 and TRBJ2-5, the full variable domain reads DTGVSQNPRHKITKRGQNVTFRCDPISEHNRLYWYRQTLGQGPEFLTYFQNEAQLEKSRLLSDRFSAERPKGSFSTLEIQRTEQGDSAMYLCASSLGREGLETQYFGPGTRLLVL.

There are many counts of this clonotype. The chain couples TRBV29-1 to TRBJ2-5; D remains ambiguous. The CDR3 sequence is 13 residues long. Trimming removed 3 bases from V and 5 bases from J, with 13 bases in between. Looked up from germline, CDR1 is SQVTM and CDR2 is ANQGSEA. The CDR3 region is CSVEQFGRETQYF. The CDR3 nucleotides are TGCAGCGTTGAGCAGTTCGGGCGGGAGACCCAGTACTTC.

As for this clonotype: At one boundary the junction diverges from the germline segment, which might be a read error. The J gene is TRBJ2-5, the V gene TRBV5-1; D not certain. The CDR3 extends over 12 amino acids. Germline V gives CDR1 SGHRS, CDR2 YFSETQ. Here the CDR3 DNA reads TGCACCAGCAGCTCCGATTTAGAGACCCGGTACTTC. The encoded protein is CTSSSDLETRYF.

V gene TRBV2 combines with J gene TRBJ2-6, with TRBD2 matching over 10 bases. V shed 6 bases, J shed 2 bases, and the junction held 7 bases outside the gene matches. Germline loops: CDR1 SNHLY, CDR2 FYNNEI. The CDR3 has 17 residues. CDR3 protein: CASSPSGSAPGANVLTF. CDR3 DNA sequence: TGTGCCAGCAGCCCTAGCGGGAGCGCTCCTGGGGCCAACGTCCTGACTTTC.

Notes on this clonotype: At one of its ends the junction is not consistent with the germline gene, which may arise from a read error. V is TRBV20-1 and J is TRBJ2-7; TRBD2 aligns across 14 bases. The CDR3 contains 15 residues. Germline CDR1 reads DFQATT; CDR2 reads SNEGSKA (reference sequence). CDR3 region: CSAGGTSGGSYGQYF. DNA for the CDR3: TGCAGTGCTGGAGGGACTAGCGGGGGCTCCTACGGGCAGTACTTC.

The J gene is TRBJ1-5, the V gene TRBV28; a possible D gene is TRBD1 (6 bases). From germline, CDR1 is MDHEN and CDR2 SYDVKM. V dropped 5 bases and J dropped 5 bases, with 19 bases sitting between them. The CDR3 is made up of 16 amino acids. CDR3 amino acids: CASSDGSGTPHQPQHF. The CDR3 DNA reads TGTGCCAGCAGTGATGGGTCCGGGACACCCCATCAGCCCCAGCATTTT.

This clonotype was seen at least ten times. V is TRBV4-1 and J is TRBJ2-3, with D uncertain. The CDR3 spans 15 residues. Per the germline V gene, CDR1 is MGHRA and CDR2 is YSYEKL. V gave up 2 bases and J gave up 2 bases, with 11 bases separating them. The CDR3 loop reads CASSQLLWITDTQYF. Here the CDR3 DNA reads TGCGCCAGCAGCCAATTGCTCTGGATCACAGATACGCAGTATTTT.

V gene TRBV7-9 combines with J gene TRBJ2-3; the match to TRBD2 covers 10 bases. From germline, CDR1 is SEHNR and CDR2 FQNEAQ (reference sequence). V lost 1 base and J lost 4; bases outside the gene matches: 5. CDR3 length: 16 amino acids. The CDR3 is CASSLGASGRADTQYF. For the CDR3, the DNA is TGTGCCAGCAGCTTAGGCGCTAGCGGGAGAGCAGATACGCAGTATTTT.

This chain uses TRBV20-1 with TRBJ1-2; the match to TRBD1 covers 7 bases. The V and J ends lost 6 bases and 4 bases, in that order; junction bases with no gene match: 5. CDR3 size: 12 residues. Germline CDR1 reads DFQATT; CDR2 reads SNEGSKA (reference sequence). CDR3 sequence (DNA): TGCAGTGCGCTAGGGGGCGCCTATGGCTACACCTTC. This encodes CSALGGAYGYTF.

In its sample, this clonotype was seen a few times. One end of the junction does not line up with germline, which may come from a read error. V usage is TRBV3-1 and J usage is TRBJ2-3; D might be TRBD2 (6 bases). The CDR3 contains 15 residues. Germline V CDR1 and CDR2: LGHDT, YNNKEL (reference sequence). The CDR3 DNA sequence: TGTGCCAGCAGCCAAGGAACCACTAGCACAGATAAGCAGTATTTT. Its translation: CASSQGTTSTDKQYF.

Only a few counts were recorded for this clonotype. The chain employs TRBV20-1 and TRBJ1-1; D not certain. CDR3 length equals 14 residues. Germline V gene lookup returns CDR1 DFQATT and CDR2 SNEGSKA (reference sequence). CDR3 bases: TGCAGCGCCCTCCGGGGTGCTATGAACACTGAAGCTTTCTTT. Its protein is CSALRGAMNTEAFF.

This clonotype has only one observation. The chain links TRBV28 to TRBJ2-1, with D possibly being TRBD2 (6 bases). The CDR3 length is 18 residues. Per germline, CDR1 MDHEN and CDR2 SYDVKM. V lost 5 bases and J 4 bases, leaving 24 bases between the germline ends. The CDR3 sequence is CASSQPPASEWSYNEQFF. The DNA for the CDR3 is TGTGCCAGCAGTCAACCCCCGGCTAGCGAGTGGTCTTACAATGAGCAGTTCTTC.

The genes are TRBV7-2 and TRBJ2-5, with 11 positions matching TRBD1. Near its end, the DNA agrees better with TRBJ2-7, so the J call may be wrong. CDR3 size: 15 residues. The germline V gene encodes CDR1 SGHTA and CDR2 FQGNSA. The CDR3 DNA reads TGTGCCAGCAGCTCCTGGACAGGGGGCCAATACGAGCAGTACTTC. This sequence encodes CASSSWTGGQYEQYF.

The CDR3 sequence: CASSYLRQYSYNEQFF. The CDR3 DNA reads as TGTGCCAGCAGCTACCTCCGACAGTACTCCTACAATGAGCAGTTCTTC. This rearrangement joins TRBV7-2 to TRBJ2-1; weak D call: TRBD1 (5 bases). Germline CDR1 SGHTA, CDR2 FQGNSA. CDR3 length: 16 amino acids. Trimming left V 4 bases short and J 0 bases short, with 13 bases between.

This clonotype was counted a single time. The chain employs TRBV25-1 and TRBJ2-5; 7 bases fit TRBD2. The junction had 5 bases not matched to a gene; V was cut back by 3 bases and J by 4 bases. The CDR3 sequence is 14 residues long. CDR1 and CDR2 from the germline V gene are MGHDK and SYGVNS. The chain's CDR3 is CASSEPPGGETQYF. The CDR3 region has the DNA TGTGCCAGCAGTGAGCCCCCGGGGGGAGAGACCCAGTACTTC.

The V gene is TRBV27, the J gene TRBJ2-7; 10 bases match TRBD1. Looked up from germline, CDR1 is MNHEY and CDR2 is SMNVEV (reference sequence). Trimming at V came to 5 bases and at J to 2 bases, leaving 6 bases not matched to a gene. The CDR3 covers 15 residues. The CDR3 region has the DNA TGTGCCAGCAGTGCCCGGACAGGGGGTGCCTACGAGCAGTACTTC. Protein sequence: CASSARTGGAYEQYF.

This clonotype has a handful of counts. The chain joins TRBV12-3 or TRBV12-4 to TRBJ2-3, with TRBD1 matching over 8 bases. The CDR3 extends over 12 amino acids. The V gene end was trimmed by 3 bases and the J gene end by 8 bases; junction bases not matched to a gene: 1. As DNA, the CDR3 is TGTGCCAGCAGTTTGGGACAGGTTACGCAGTATTTT. Encoded protein: CASSLGQVTQYF.

This clonotype has a count of ten or more. This chain connects TRBV7-2 to TRBJ2-1; perhaps TRBD2 as D (7 bases). The V gene's germline CDR1 is SGHTA and CDR2 FQGNSA. V lost 0 bases, J lost 6 bases, and 12 bases lay in between. This CDR3 is 15 amino acids long. The CDR3 spells CASSLAGGAFNEQFF. In DNA form, the CDR3 reads TGTGCCAGCAGCTTAGCGGGGGGGGCATTCAATGAGCAGTTCTTC.

This sequence joins TRBV7-2 and TRBJ1-5; 9 positions match TRBD1. This CDR3 contains 17 residues. Germline-derived CDR1 and CDR2 are SGHTA and FQGNSA. The V gene end was trimmed by 1 base and the J gene end by 1 base; junction bases not matched to a gene: 5. This chain's CDR3 is CASSLGTGALSNQPQHF. The CDR3 DNA sequence: TGTGCCAGCAGCTTAGGGACAGGGGCCCTCAGCAATCAGCCCCAGCATTTT.

This clonotype has more than one count but fewer than ten. The rearrangement links TRBV10-3 to TRBJ2-5; 8 bases fit TRBD2. The CDR3 runs 15 residues. Germline-derived CDR1 and CDR2 are ENHRY and SYGVKD. V dropped 0 bases and J dropped 5; count of bases not matched to a gene: 5. The CDR3 region is CAISESPGGYETQYF. As DNA, the CDR3 is TGTGCCATCAGTGAGTCCCCGGGAGGGTACGAGACCCAGTACTTC.

This clonotype was detected ten times or more. The chain couples TRBV29-1 to TRBJ2-7, with D possibly TRBD2 on 6 matching bases. The germline V gene has CDR1 SQVTM and CDR2 ANQGSEA. The CDR3 consists of 14 residues. Trimming took 6 bases from V and 0 from J, leaving 15 bases between them. CDR3: CSVLPTRLSYEQYF. The CDR3, as DNA: TGCAGCGTCCTACCGACTAGACTCTCCTACGAGCAGTACTTC.